These 30 T cell receptor beta chains were sequenced from one sample in a study of blood T cells in healthy people across ages. Alongside a J-beta primer mix, a sample-barcoded 5' primer served in a second PCR lasting about 7 to 12 cycles. One entry per CDR3 protein results from TCRdb running MiXCR on the 5' RACE reads. The top ten clones hold approximately 7.9% of a sample with some 1.4 million distinct CDR3 sequences, 40% to 50% of them seen once. The specimen was blood. These receptors originate from a woman under 30 in good health.

V and J are TRBV9 and TRBJ2-7; 7 nucleotides match TRBD1. V lost 0 bases and J lost 2; bases outside the gene matches: 2. Germline-derived CDR1 and CDR2 are SGDLS and YYNGEE. The CDR3 spans 14 residues. The CDR3 loop reads CASSVATGAYEQYF. The CDR3 DNA reads as TGTGCCAGCAGCGTAGCTACAGGGGCCTACGAGCAGTACTTC.

This clonotype was observed a few times. The chain links TRBV6-1 to TRBJ1-2; possibly TRBD1 for D (5 bases). This CDR3 is 13 amino acids long. The germline gives CDR1 MNHNS, CDR2 SASEGT. Between the trimmed V and J ends, which lost 6 bases and 4 bases, there was a span of 12 bases. The CDR3 protein is CASRQAGTYGYTF. The CDR3 DNA reads as TGTGCCAGCAGACAGGCCGGAACCTATGGCTACACCTTC.

This clonotype was detected ten times or more. This chain connects TRBV4-1 to TRBJ2-3; tentatively, D is TRBD2 (5 bases). The CDR3 sequence is 15 residues long. V shed 1 base and J shed 2 bases, with 10 bases lying between them. CDR1 is MGHRA, CDR2 YSYEKL, per germline. The CDR3 DNA reads TGCGCCAGCAGCCAAGCTAGCTCAGTCACAGATACGCAGTATTTT. This sequence encodes CASSQASSVTDTQYF.

The chain recombines TRBV3-1 with TRBJ1-3, with a tentative D call TRBD1 (5 bases). The CDR3 has 15 amino acids. V lost 8 bases, J lost 0 bases, and 14 bases lay in between. Germline CDR1 LGHDT, CDR2 YNNKEL (reference sequence). CDR3 DNA sequence: TGTGCCAGCCGAGCTGGGGCGGCCTCTGGAAACACCATATATTTT. The encoded protein is CASRAGAASGNTIYF.

This clonotype has only a few counts. J is TRBJ1-1 and V is TRBV28, with 10 nucleotides matching TRBD1. CDR1 is MDHEN and CDR2 is SYDVKM in the germline V gene. CDR3 length: 16 residues. V shed 4 bases and J 1 base; nucleotides not matched to a gene: 6. CDR3 sequence reads: CASSYDRGHPNTEAFF. DNA for the CDR3: TGTGCCAGCAGTTACGACAGGGGGCACCCGAACACTGAAGCTTTCTTT.

The chain couples TRBV19 to TRBJ2-2; D is unclear. This CDR3 is 12 amino acids long. The germline CDR1 and CDR2 sequences are LNHDA and SQIVND (reference sequence). V was pared by 7 bases and J by 5 bases, with 8 bases between. This CDR3 is CASNFPTGELFF. The CDR3 DNA reads TGTGCCAGTAACTTCCCGACCGGGGAGCTGTTTTTT.

The chain recombines TRBV7-2 with TRBJ1-2, with D hard to call. The length of the CDR3 is 13 residues. The V gene's germline CDR1 is SGHTA and CDR2 FQGNSA. The germline V and J ends were trimmed by 1 base and 7 bases, with 10 bases remaining between them. CDR3 in DNA: TGTGCCAGCAGCTTAGAGTTTGGCAGTGGCTACACCTTC. Residues: CASSLEFGSGYTF.

The chain employs TRBV2 and TRBJ2-5, with TRBD1 matching over 8 bases. This CDR3 has 15 amino acids. Unmatched junction bases numbered 7, after V lost 7 bases and J lost 0 bases. Germline V gene sequence: CDR1 SNHLY, CDR2 FYNNEI. Here the CDR3 reads CASMAGQANQETQYF. The CDR3 coding sequence is TGTGCCAGCATGGCGGGACAGGCAAACCAAGAGACCCAGTACTTC.

The chain couples TRBV5-1 to TRBJ1-2; D uncertain. There are 15 residues in the CDR3. Germline CDR1 is SGHRS and CDR2 is YFSETQ. V lost 4 bases, J lost 5 bases, and 18 bases lay in between. CDR3 residues: CASSPPRDGTYGYTF. The CDR3 DNA sequence: TGCGCCAGCAGCCCCCCCAGAGACGGAACATATGGCTACACCTTC.

The rearrangement joins TRBV27 to TRBJ1-1; D is ambiguous. CDR1 and CDR2 from the germline V gene are MNHEY and SMNVEV (reference sequence). V lost 3 bases and J lost 3, with 8 bases in between. This CDR3 is 13 amino acids long. The CDR3, as DNA: TGTGCCAGCAGTTTCTTTAGAGACACTGAAGCTTTCTTT. Translating it yields CASSFFRDTEAFF.

V gene TRBV7-2 combines with J gene TRBJ2-3; TRBD2 agrees at 7 bases. Germline V lookup: CDR1 SGHTA, CDR2 FQGNSA. J gave up 2 bases and V 8 bases, and 4 bases lay outside the gene matches. The CDR3 extends over 13 amino acids. The CDR3 reads CASVSGTTDTQYF. For the CDR3, the DNA is TGTGCCAGCGTGAGCGGGACCACAGATACGCAGTATTTT.

The chain carries TRBV7-8 and TRBJ2-7; a weak D match, TRBD2 (5 bases). The CDR3 spans 14 residues. CDR1 is SGHVS and CDR2 is FQNEAQ in the germline V gene. V dropped 5 bases and J dropped 7 bases, with 18 bases sitting between them. The CDR3 protein is CASSPREAYNEQYF. The CDR3 DNA reads as TGTGCCAGCAGCCCCCGGGAAGCCTACAATGAGCAGTACTTC.

This clonotype was seen many times. V and J are TRBV20-1 and TRBJ2-1; 11 bases are a match to TRBD2. Trimming took 1 base from V and 2 from J; bases not matched to a gene: 4. The CDR3 runs to 16 residues. CDR1 and CDR2 (germline): DFQATT, SNEGSKA (reference sequence). The CDR3 sequence: CSARGGTSGTYNEQFF. The DNA of the CDR3 is TGCAGTGCTAGAGGGGGGACTAGCGGAACCTACAATGAGCAGTTCTTC.

In its sample, this clonotype was seen a few times. The genes are TRBV7-9 and TRBJ2-5; 9 nucleotides line up with TRBD2. CDR3 length: 15 residues. V trimming: 8 bases; J trimming: 2 bases; junction bases outside the gene matches: 9. From germline, CDR1 is SEHNR and CDR2 FQNEAQ (reference sequence). CDR3 DNA sequence: TGTGCCAGCCAAAGGAGCGGGGGGACGCAAGAGACCCAGTACTTC. Translated, it gives CASQRSGGTQETQYF. The variable domain in full, completed from reference TRBV7-9 and TRBJ2-5, reads DTGVSQNPRHKITKRGQNVTFRCDPISEHNRLYWYRQTLGQGPEFLTYFQNEAQLEKSRLLSDRFSAERPKGSFSTLEIQRTEQGDSAMYLCASQRSGGTQETQYFGPGTRLLVL.

At least ten counts were recorded for this clonotype. The chain joins TRBV20-1 to TRBJ2-1; D is perhaps TRBD2 (7 bases). There are 15 residues in the CDR3. Germline loops: CDR1 DFQATT, CDR2 SNEGSKA (reference sequence). V was pared by 4 bases and J by 2 bases, with 15 bases between. CDR3 loop: CSAISAGAAYNEQFF. Here the CDR3 DNA reads TGCAGTGCTATATCCGCGGGGGCCGCCTACAATGAGCAGTTCTTC.

The chain has TRBV7-2 and TRBJ2-7; TRBD2 matches 12 bases. V lost 5 bases, J lost 0 bases, and 2 bases stayed unmatched. CDR1 SGHTA and CDR2 FQGNSA come from the germline V gene. There are 15 residues in the CDR3. The CDR3, as DNA: TGTGCCAGCAGCCGGACTAGCGGGAACTCCTACGAGCAGTACTTC. Its translation is CASSRTSGNSYEQYF.

This chain joins TRBV6-5 and TRBJ2-7; TRBD2 matches at 7 bases. CDR3 length equals 16 residues. The germline CDR1 and CDR2 sequences are MNHEY and SVGAGI. With V trimmed by 0 bases and J by 2 bases, 7 bases remained unmatched. CDR3: CASSYSAGDAPYEQYF. As DNA, the CDR3 is TGTGCCAGCAGTTACTCGGCGGGAGACGCCCCCTACGAGCAGTACTTC.

This clonotype was detected only once. The junction departs from the called germline gene at one end, perhaps through a read error. This chain connects TRBV12-3 or TRBV12-4 to TRBJ2-3, with D hard to call. The CDR3 covers 10 residues. The CDR3 region is CASSSDAQYF. For the CDR3, the DNA is TGTGCCAGCAGTTCAGATGCGCAGTATTTT.

V is TRBV4-2 and J is TRBJ2-1; 7 bases line up with TRBD2. Germline V lookup: CDR1 LGHNA, CDR2 YNFKEQ. CDR3 length: 15 amino acids. V gave up 1 base and J gave up 4 bases; unmatched junction bases: 4. The CDR3 nucleotides are TGTGCCAGCAGCCAAGTAGTGGGGGGGTACAATGAGCAGTTCTTC. Protein sequence: CASSQVVGGYNEQFF.

This clonotype showed up just a few times. The chain carries TRBV20-1 and TRBJ2-5, with D possibly being TRBD2 (6 bases). The germline V and J ends were trimmed by 3 bases and 3 bases, with 14 bases remaining between them. The germline gives CDR1 DFQATT, CDR2 SNEGSKA (reference sequence). The length of the CDR3 is 14 residues. The CDR3 coding sequence is TGCAGTGCTAGTTCGGGGACTTCCAAAGAGACCCAGTACTTC. It yields the protein CSASSGTSKETQYF.

A note on this clonotype: Mismatch with germline at one junction end may stem from a read error. J is TRBJ2-2 and V is TRBV28; 9 nucleotides match TRBD2. Looked up from germline, CDR1 is MDHEN and CDR2 is SYDVKM. The CDR3 has 16 residues. CDR3 in DNA: TGTGCCAGCAGTTTAGATCTAGCGGGGAACACAGGGGAGCTGTTTTTT. Translating it yields CASSLDLAGNTGELFF.

The DNA of the CDR3 is TGCGCCAGCAGCCAAGATCATGGGACAGGGATTAACACTGAAGCTTTCTTT. It codes for CASSQDHGTGINTEAFF. The V gene is TRBV4-1, the J gene TRBJ1-1, with 9 bases matching TRBD1. The ends lost 0 bases at V and 2 bases at J; junction bases unmatched: 7. Germline CDR1 reads MGHRA; CDR2 reads YSYEKL. There are 17 residues in the CDR3.

This sequence joins TRBV20-1 and TRBJ2-3; unclear D gene. V lost 3 bases and J lost 2, with 9 bases in between. Germline V CDR1 and CDR2: DFQATT, SNEGSKA (reference sequence). This CDR3 region has 13 residues. The CDR3 DNA reads TGCAGTGCTAGCGCCGGGTACACAGATACGCAGTATTTT. Translated: CSASAGYTDTQYF.

This chain uses TRBV12-3 or TRBV12-4 with TRBJ1-2; 9 nucleotides agree with TRBD1. The CDR3 consists of 13 residues. Unmatched junction bases numbered 7, after V lost 6 bases and J lost 8 bases. The CDR3 nucleotides read TGTGCCAGCAGGCCGGGACAGGGAGTGGGCTACACCTTC. It is translated as CASRPGQGVGYTF.

This clonotype was seen a few times. V usage is TRBV11-2 and J usage is TRBJ1-4; D uncertain. The CDR3 runs to 12 residues. V was clipped by 5 bases and J by 6 bases, with 7 bases between them. The germline V gene encodes CDR1 SGHAT and CDR2 FQNNGV. CDR3 sequence reads: CASSPHDEKLFF. The CDR3 nucleotides are TGTGCCAGCAGCCCCCATGATGAAAAACTGTTTTTT.

The table lists this clonotype with many counts. The chain is built from TRBV7-2 and TRBJ2-3; no firm D call. The V gene's germline CDR1 is SGHTA and CDR2 FQGNSA. The CDR3 runs to 13 residues. V lost 0 bases to trimming and J lost 3 bases, with 4 bases between them. The CDR3 is CASSLATTDTQYF. CDR3 DNA: TGTGCCAGCAGCTTAGCGACGACAGATACGCAGTATTTT.

This clonotype was seen a handful of times. The rearrangement joins TRBV4-2 to TRBJ2-1; 14 bases align to TRBD2. Germline-derived CDR1 and CDR2 are LGHNA and YNFKEQ. The CDR3 has 17 amino acids. J gave up 6 bases and V 0 bases, and 4 bases lay outside the gene matches. The chain's CDR3 is CASSQDGTSGRFNEQFF. The CDR3 bases are TGTGCCAGCAGCCAAGATGGGACTAGCGGGAGATTCAATGAGCAGTTCTTC.

This chain joins TRBV9 and TRBJ2-3; 13 nucleotides match TRBD2. CDR3 length: 16 residues. Trimming took 7 bases from V and 3 from J; bases not matched to a gene: 8. Looked up from germline, CDR1 is SGDLS and CDR2 is YYNGEE. The CDR3 coding sequence is TGTGCCAGCGACGGGACTAGCGGGGTCGATACAGATACGCAGTATTTT. It yields the protein CASDGTSGVDTDTQYF. The full variable domain, in which reference TRBV9 and TRBJ2-3 provide the parts outside the CDR3, is DSGVTQTPKHLITATGQRVTLRCSPRSGDLSVYWYQQSLDQGLQFLIQYYNGEERAKGNILERFSAQQFPDLHSELNLSSLELGDSALYFCASDGTSGVDTDTQYFGPGTRLTVL.

V gene TRBV5-1 combines with J gene TRBJ1-4; possibly TRBD1 for D (6 bases). This CDR3 spans 15 amino acids. Trimming took 7 bases from V and 12 from J, leaving 25 bases between them. Germline-derived CDR1 and CDR2 are SGHRS and YFSETQ. The CDR3 DNA reads TGCGCCAGCGCAGCAACGGGGGCCTGGAATGGGGAACTGTTTTTT. Encoded protein: CASAATGAWNGELFF.

This chain links TRBV3-1 with TRBJ2-5; 11 bases fit TRBD2. The CDR3 consists of 16 residues. Germline loops: CDR1 LGHDT, CDR2 YNNKEL (reference sequence). The V gene end was trimmed by 0 bases and the J gene end by 2 bases; junction bases not matched to a gene: 2. The CDR3 bases are TGTGCCAGCAGCCAAGAGACTAGCGGGGATCAAGAGACCCAGTACTTC. This codes for CASSQETSGDQETQYF.